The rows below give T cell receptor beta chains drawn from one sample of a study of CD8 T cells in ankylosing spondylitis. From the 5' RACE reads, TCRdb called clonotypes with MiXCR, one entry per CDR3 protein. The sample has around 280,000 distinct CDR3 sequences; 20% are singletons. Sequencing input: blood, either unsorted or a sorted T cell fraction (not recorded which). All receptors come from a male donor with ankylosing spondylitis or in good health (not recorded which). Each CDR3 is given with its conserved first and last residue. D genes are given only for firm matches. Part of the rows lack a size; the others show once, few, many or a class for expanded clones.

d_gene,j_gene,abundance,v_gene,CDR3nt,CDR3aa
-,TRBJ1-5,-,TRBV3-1,TGTGCCAGCAGCCAAGATCCAGGGAACAATCAGCCCCAGCATTTT,CASSQDPGNNQPQHF
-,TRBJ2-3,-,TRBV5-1,TGCGCCAGCAGCTTGGACGGCAGGTCTAGCACAGATACGCAGTATTTT,CASSLDGRSSTDTQYF
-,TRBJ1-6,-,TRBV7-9,TGTGCCAGCAGCCCCCGTGGGGGTCCCAATGGGGCCCTCCACTTT,CASSPRGGPNGALHF
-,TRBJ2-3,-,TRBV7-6,TGTGCCAGCAGCTTTAGAATCCGGGACACACCTAGCACAGATACGCAGTATTTT,CASSFRIRDTPSTDTQYF
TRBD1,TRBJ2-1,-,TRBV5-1,TGCGCCAGCAGCTTGGGACAGGGGATCTCCTACAATGAGCAGTTCTTC,CASSLGQGISYNEQFF
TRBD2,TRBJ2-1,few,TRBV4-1,TGCGCCAGCAGCCAAGATCCGGCTAGCGGGAGGGGTGAGCAGTTCTTC,CASSQDPASGRGEQFF
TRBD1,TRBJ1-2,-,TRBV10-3,TGTGCCATCAGGGGACAGGGAACAGTTGGGGGCTACACCTTC,CAIRGQGTVGGYTF
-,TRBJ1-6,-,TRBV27,TGTGCCAGCAGTTTACGAGCAGGGGCTACCAATTCACCCCTCCACTTT,CASSLRAGATNSPLHF
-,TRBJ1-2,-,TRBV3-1,TGTGCCAGCAGCCAAGATTTAGGGCAGGCCGATAACTATGGCTACACCTTC,CASSQDLGQADNYGYTF
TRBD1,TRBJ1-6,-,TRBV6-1,TGTGCCAGCAGTGGGCTACCGGGACAGGGGAATTCACCCCTCCACTTT,CASSGLPGQGNSPLHF
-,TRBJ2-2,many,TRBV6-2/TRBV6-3,TGTGCCAGCAGTCCGCGATCGACCGGGGAGCTGTTTTTT,CASSPRSTGELFF
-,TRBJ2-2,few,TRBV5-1,TGCGCCAGCAGCTTGGAGGGCATAGCGGAACGCTGGGAGCTGTTTTTT,CASSLEGIAERWELFF
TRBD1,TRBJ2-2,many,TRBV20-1,TGCAGTGCTGGAAGACAGGGCACCGGGGAGCTGTTTTTT,CSAGRQGTGELFF
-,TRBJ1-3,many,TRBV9,TGTGCCAGCAGCTCCATCGGAAACACCATATATTTT,CASSSIGNTIYF
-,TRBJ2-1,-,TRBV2,TGTGCCAGCGGTGGTTTTGGCGGGACCTACAATGAGCAGTTCTTC,CASGGFGGTYNEQFF
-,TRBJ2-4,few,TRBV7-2,TGTGCCACCTCCGACACCGCCAAAAACATTCAGTACTTC,CATSDTAKNIQYF
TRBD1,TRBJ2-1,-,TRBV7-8,TGTGCCAGCAGACCGACAGGGAGCTCCTACAATGAGCAGTTCTTC,CASRPTGSSYNEQFF
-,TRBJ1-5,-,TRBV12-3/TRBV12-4,TGTGCCAGCAGTTTAGGGGAAGCTCAGCCCCAGCATTTT,CASSLGEAQPQHF
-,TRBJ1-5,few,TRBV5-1,TGCGCCAGCAGCTTGGGACCCGGGGGCGATCAGCCCCAGCATTTT,CASSLGPGGDQPQHF
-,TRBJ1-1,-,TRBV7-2,TGTGCCAGCAGCTTGGGTCAGGAATCATCTGAAGCTTTCTTT,CASSLGQESSEAFF
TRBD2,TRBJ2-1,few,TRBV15,TGTGCCACCAGCAGAGCACTAGCGGGAGGGAATGAGCAGTTCTTC,CATSRALAGGNEQFF
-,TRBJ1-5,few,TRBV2,TGTGCCAGCAAGGGACACGTTAATAGCAATCAGCCCCAGCATTTT,CASKGHVNSNQPQHF
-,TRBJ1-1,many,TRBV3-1,TGTGCCAGCAGCCACCCCTCCGTGGGGAGCACTGAAGCTTTCTTT,CASSHPSVGSTEAFF
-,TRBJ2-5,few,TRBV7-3,TGTGCCAGCAGTAGCTTGGGCGGGGTCCAAGAGACCCAGTACTTC,CASSSLGGVQETQYF
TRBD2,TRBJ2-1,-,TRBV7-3,TGTGCCAGCAGCCTCATAGCGGGGGAGGACAATGAGCAGTTCTTC,CASSLIAGEDNEQFF
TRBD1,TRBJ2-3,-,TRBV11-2,TGTGCCAGCAGCTTTCAAGGGGGCGGGCAGTATTTT,CASSFQGGGQYF
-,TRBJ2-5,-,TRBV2,TGTGCCAGCAGTGTGGTCAGGGAAGAGACCCAGTACTTC,CASSVVREETQYF
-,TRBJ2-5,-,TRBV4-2,TGTGCCAGCAGCCAAGAAAGTGGAGGGACCCAGTACTTC,CASSQESGGTQYF
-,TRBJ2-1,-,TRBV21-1,TGTGCCAGCCCCAGTTTGGACAGACTCTCCTACAATGAGCAGTTCTTC,CASPSLDRLSYNEQFF
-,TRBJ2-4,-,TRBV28,TGTGCCGGCAGTTTATCGACGGACGGGCAGTGGCACTTC,CAGSLSTDGQWHF
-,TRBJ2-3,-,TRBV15,TGTGCCACCAGCGAGGGACGGATCACAGATACGCAGTATTTT,CATSEGRITDTQYF
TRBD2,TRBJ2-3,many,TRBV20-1,TGCAGTGCTCTAGGACTAGCGGGGAGCACAGATACGCAGTATTTT,CSALGLAGSTDTQYF
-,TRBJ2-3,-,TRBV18,TGTGCCAGCTCACCAGCTCTGGGCACAGATACGCAGTATTTT,CASSPALGTDTQYF
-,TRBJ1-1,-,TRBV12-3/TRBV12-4,TGTGCCAGCAGTTTGTACGGAAACACTGAAGCTTTCTTT,CASSLYGNTEAFF